This is a list of T cell receptor beta chains from one sample in a study of cytomegalovirus exposure and HLA in healthy donors. TCRdb keeps only in-frame clones here, not all; method: immunoSEQ multiplex PCR. The specimen's table records 100,000 to 150,000 clones. Sequenced sample: PBMCs. The source of these receptors is a man aged 18 to 35 in good health and CMV-seronegative. Each CDR3 is given with its conserved first and last residue. The D gene is left open where the match is weak.

j_call	v_call	d_call	cdr3_nt	cdr3_aa
TRBJ2-7	TRBV30	TRBD2	TGTGCCTGCCTTACTAGCGGGAGTTACTACGAGCAGTACTTC	CACLTSGSYYEQYF
TRBJ2-2	TRBV23-1	TRBD1	TGCGCCAGCAGTCAATCGCTTCAGGGGGCTGACACCGGGGAGCTGTTTTTT	CASSQSLQGADTGELFF
TRBJ2-5	TRBV5-1	-	TGCGCCAGCAGCTTGTTAGCGGAAGGAGAGACCCAGTACTTC	CASSLLAEGETQYF
TRBJ1-1	TRBV2	TRBD1	TGTGCCAGCAGAAGACAGGGGGACACTGAAGCTTTCTTT	CASRRQGDTEAFF
TRBJ2-2	TRBV19	TRBD2	TGTGCCAGTAGTAGGTCCACTAGCGGGGCACCGAACACCGGGGAGCTGTTTTTT	CASSRSTSGAPNTGELFF
TRBJ2-2	TRBV19	TRBD2	TGTGCCAGTACTCCTTTAGCGGGAGAGTACGGCGGGGAGCTGTTTTTT	CASTPLAGEYGGELFF
TRBJ2-3	TRBV14	-	TGTGCCAGCAGCCCGGACAGAGTCCACACAGATACGCAGTATTTT	CASSPDRVHTDTQYF
TRBJ2-7	TRBV5-1	-	TGCGCCAGCAGCTTGGTCAGCTCCTACGAGCAGTACTTC	CASSLVSSYEQYF
TRBJ1-2	TRBV10-2	-	TGCGCCAGCAGCGTTGACTTGGATTCCTATGGCTACACCTTC	CASSVDLDSYGYTF
TRBJ2-2	TRBV5-1	TRBD2	TGCGCCAGCAGCCAACGGGAGGTAGCGGGAGCAGGCGGGGAGCTGTTTTTT	CASSQREVAGAGGELFF
TRBJ1-5	TRBV5-4	-	TGTGCCAGCAGTGTGGACGGGGACACAGGTCAGCCCCAGCATTTT	CASSVDGDTGQPQHF
TRBJ2-1	TRBV19	TRBD1	TGTGCCAGTAGTACACGACAGGGGGTGGGGAATGAGCAGTTCTTC	CASSTRQGVGNEQFF
TRBJ1-4	TRBV5-1	-	TGCGCCAGCAGCTCGCCAGGGACTAATGAAAAACTGTTTTTT	CASSSPGTNEKLFF
TRBJ2-1	TRBV2	-	TGTGCCAGCACAGGGGTCGCGTCCTACAATGAGCAGTTCTTC	CASTGVASYNEQFF
TRBJ1-1	TRBV30	-	TGTGCCTGGAGACCAAAAACCGACAGTTCCGAAGCTTTCTTT	CAWRPKTDSSEAFF
TRBJ2-7	TRBV6-5	-	TGTGCCAGCAGTGCTCAGGGGACCTCCTACGAGCAGTACTTC	CASSAQGTSYEQYF
TRBJ2-7	TRBV28	TRBD2	TGTGCCAGCACCCTTTCCGGGAGGTCTTACGAGCAGTACTTC	CASTLSGRSYEQYF
TRBJ2-5	TRBV5-8	TRBD1	TGTGCCAGCAGCTTGAGGGGGACAGAGCAAGAGACCCAGTACTTC	CASSLRGTEQETQYF
TRBJ2-4	TRBV18	-	TGTGCCAGCTCACCGACTAACACGGATAACATTCAGTACTTC	CASSPTNTDNIQYF
TRBJ2-7	TRBV5-6	-	TGTGCCAGCAGCTTGGTAGGGAGCTCCTACGAGCAGTACTTC	CASSLVGSSYEQYF
TRBJ2-5	TRBV5-6	TRBD2	TGTGCCAGCAGCTTCGGTCTGGGCTGGGGGGGAGAGACCCAGTACTTC	CASSFGLGWGGETQYF
TRBJ2-7	TRBV7-9	TRBD1	TGTGCCAGCAGCTCCCTCATGACAGGGTTAACCTACGAGCAGTACTTC	CASSSLMTGLTYEQYF
TRBJ1-1	TRBV10-3	-	TGTGCCATCAGTGAGTCAAGTCAGGGCGGTGAAGCTTTCTTT	CAISESSQGGEAFF
TRBJ2-7	TRBV18	-	TGTGCCAGCTCACCACCTAATGGACTGTACTACGAGCAGTACTTC	CASSPPNGLYYEQYF
TRBJ1-1	TRBV28	-	TGTGCCAGCAGAACCTCGCGCCGGGGGGTTAACACTGAAGCTTTCTTT	CASRTSRRGVNTEAFF
TRBJ1-2	TRBV5-3	-	TGTGCCAGAAGCACCTTCCGGGGGTCAGCCAACTATGGCTACACCTTC	CARSTFRGSANYGYTF
TRBJ2-1	TRBV28	TRBD1	TGTGCCAGCAGTTCTTTATCAGGGGGTCGGTGGTTCTTC	CASSSLSGGRWFF
TRBJ1-5	TRBV2	TRBD1	TGTGCCAGCAGGGGACAGGGGGCGCCCGGGCAGCCCCAGCATTTT	CASRGQGAPGQPQHF
TRBJ1-2	TRBV5-6	-	TGTGCCAGCAGCCAAACAACAGGGAACTATGGCTACACCTTC	CASSQTTGNYGYTF
TRBJ2-6	TRBV29-1	TRBD1	TGCAGCGTCTCAAAGGGACAGGCCACCTCTGGGGCCAACGTCCTGACTTTC	CSVSKGQATSGANVLTF
TRBJ2-1	TRBV9	-	TGTGCCAGCAGCAGCGGAAGCTCCTACAATGAGCAGTTCTTC	CASSSGSSYNEQFF
TRBJ1-2	TRBV5-4	TRBD1	TGTGCCAGCAGCGAGGGACAGGGTGCTTTGTATGGCTACACCTTC	CASSEGQGALYGYTF
TRBJ1-5	TRBV28	-	TGTGCCAGCAGCCTTCCCGACAGATATAGCAATCAGCCCCAGCATTTT	CASSLPDRYSNQPQHF
TRBJ1-2	TRBV30	-	TGTGCCTGGAGAAGGGAGGGTGGCTACACCTTC	CAWRREGGYTF
TRBJ1-3	TRBV5-6	TRBD1	TGTGCCAGCAGCTACCGGGACAGGGAGATCACCATATATTTT	CASSYRDREITIYF
TRBJ1-1	TRBV25-1	-	TGTGCCAGCATGGAGTCTGAAGCTTTCTTT	CASMESEAFF
TRBJ2-5	TRBV5-1	-	TGCGCCAGCAGCTTGGCCGGAACCTGGGCCGAGACCCAGTACTTC	CASSLAGTWAETQYF
TRBJ2-7	TRBV4-2	TRBD2	TGTGCCAGCAGCCAAGATAGCGGGCGAGAGCAGTACTTC	CASSQDSGREQYF
TRBJ2-5	TRBV30	TRBD1	TGTGCCTGGAGGGCCGGGACAGGGCGACAAGAGACCCAGTACTTC	CAWRAGTGRQETQYF
TRBJ1-4	TRBV1	-	TGCACCAGCAGCCAAGATCAGGGGACTAATGAAAAACTGTTTTTT	CTSSQDQGTNEKLFF
TRBJ2-1	TRBV15	TRBD2	TGTGCCACCAGCAGAGATCCGCTAGCGGGAGTGGTGAATGAGCAGTTCTTC	CATSRDPLAGVVNEQFF
TRBJ2-7	TRBV6-6	-	TGTGCCAGCAGTTCCGATAGGGGCACGGGGGGCAACGAGCAGTACTTC	CASSSDRGTGGNEQYF
TRBJ2-7	TRBV6-1	TRBD1	TGTGCCAGCAATTTACAGGGGAGCTCCTACGAGCAGTACTTC	CASNLQGSSYEQYF
TRBJ2-1	TRBV6-5	-	TGTGCCAGCAGTTACAATTGGGGGCGGGTGGACAATGAGCAGTTCTTC	CASSYNWGRVDNEQFF
TRBJ2-7	TRBV18	-	TGTGCCAGCTCACATACGGACTCGATAGGCGAGCAGTACTTC	CASSHTDSIGEQYF
TRBJ1-5	TRBV28	-	TGTGCCAGCAGTCTGGGCGGGCGCGGGCCCCAGCATTTT	CASSLGGRGPQHF
TRBJ2-7	TRBV5-1	-	TGCGCCAGCAGCGTGGACAGCTACGAGCAGTACTTC	CASSVDSYEQYF
TRBJ1-2	TRBV28	-	TGTGCCAGCAGACAGACTTCAGGTGGGAGTACCTTC	CASRQTSGGSTF
TRBJ1-1	TRBV11-2	-	TGTGCCACCCGCCAGGCGACTGAAGCTTTCTTT	CATRQATEAFF